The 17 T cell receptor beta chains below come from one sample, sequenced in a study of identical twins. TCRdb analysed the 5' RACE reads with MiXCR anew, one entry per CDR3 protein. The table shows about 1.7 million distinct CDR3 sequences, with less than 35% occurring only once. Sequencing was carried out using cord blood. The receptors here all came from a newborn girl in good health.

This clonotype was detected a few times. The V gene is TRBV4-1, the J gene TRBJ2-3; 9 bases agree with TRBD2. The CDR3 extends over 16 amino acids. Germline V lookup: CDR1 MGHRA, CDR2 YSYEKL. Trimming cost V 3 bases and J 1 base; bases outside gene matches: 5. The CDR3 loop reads CASSQGAGGRTDTQYF. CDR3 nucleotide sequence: TGCGCCAGCAGCCAGGGAGCGGGAGGTCGCACAGATACGCAGTATTTT.

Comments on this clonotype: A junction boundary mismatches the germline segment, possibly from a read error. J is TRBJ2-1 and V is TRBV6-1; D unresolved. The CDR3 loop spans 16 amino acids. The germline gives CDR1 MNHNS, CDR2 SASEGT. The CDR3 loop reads CASSGFWLDGYNERFF. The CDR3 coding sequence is TGTGCCAGCAGTGGGTTCTGGCTCGACGGGTACAATGAGCGGTTCTTC.

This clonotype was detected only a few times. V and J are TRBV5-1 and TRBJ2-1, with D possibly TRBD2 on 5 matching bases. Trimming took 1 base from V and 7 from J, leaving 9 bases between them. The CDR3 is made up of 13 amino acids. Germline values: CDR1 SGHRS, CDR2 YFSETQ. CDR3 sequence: CASSLPTGNEQFF. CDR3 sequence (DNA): TGCGCCAGCAGCTTGCCGACGGGGAATGAGCAGTTCTTC.

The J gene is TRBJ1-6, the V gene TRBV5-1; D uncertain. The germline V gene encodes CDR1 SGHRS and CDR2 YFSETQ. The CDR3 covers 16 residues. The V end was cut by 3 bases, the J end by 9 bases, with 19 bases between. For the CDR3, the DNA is TGCGCCAGCAGCTCCGTACCCGGCGATGGAGGTTCACCCCTCCACTTT. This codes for CASSSVPGDGGSPLHF.

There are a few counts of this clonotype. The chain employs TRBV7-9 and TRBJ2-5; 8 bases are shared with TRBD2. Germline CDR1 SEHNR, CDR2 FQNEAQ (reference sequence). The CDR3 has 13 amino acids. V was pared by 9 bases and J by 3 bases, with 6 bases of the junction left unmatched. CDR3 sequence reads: CARGDSGKETQYF. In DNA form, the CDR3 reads TGTGCCAGAGGAGATAGCGGGAAAGAGACCCAGTACTTC.

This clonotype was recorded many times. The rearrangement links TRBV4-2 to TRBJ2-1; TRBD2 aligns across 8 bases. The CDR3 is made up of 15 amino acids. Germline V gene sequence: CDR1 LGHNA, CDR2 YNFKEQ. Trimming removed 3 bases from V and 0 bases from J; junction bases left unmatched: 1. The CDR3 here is CASSHAGGSYNEQFF. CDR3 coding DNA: TGTGCCAGCAGCCACGCGGGGGGCTCCTACAATGAGCAGTTCTTC.

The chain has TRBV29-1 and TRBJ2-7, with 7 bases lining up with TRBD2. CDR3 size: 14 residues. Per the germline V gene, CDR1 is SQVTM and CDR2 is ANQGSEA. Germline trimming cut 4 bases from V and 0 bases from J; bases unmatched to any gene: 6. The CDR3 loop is CSVAGLTNSYEQYF. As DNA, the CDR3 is TGCAGCGTTGCGGGACTAACGAACTCCTACGAGCAGTACTTC.

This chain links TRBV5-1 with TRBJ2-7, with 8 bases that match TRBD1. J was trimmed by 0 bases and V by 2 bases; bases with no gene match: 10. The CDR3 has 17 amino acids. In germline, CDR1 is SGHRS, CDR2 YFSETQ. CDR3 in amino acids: CASSFVLTGDLSYEQYF. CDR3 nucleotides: TGCGCCAGCAGCTTCGTACTGACAGGGGACCTCTCCTACGAGCAGTACTTC.

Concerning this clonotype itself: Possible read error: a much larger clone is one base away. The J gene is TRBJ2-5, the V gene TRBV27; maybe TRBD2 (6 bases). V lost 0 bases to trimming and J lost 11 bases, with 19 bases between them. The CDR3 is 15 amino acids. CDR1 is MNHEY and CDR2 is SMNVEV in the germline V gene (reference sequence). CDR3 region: CASSLSAGLSNEQYF. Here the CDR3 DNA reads TGTGCCAGCAGTTTATCCGCGGGACTCAGCAATGAGCAGTACTTC.

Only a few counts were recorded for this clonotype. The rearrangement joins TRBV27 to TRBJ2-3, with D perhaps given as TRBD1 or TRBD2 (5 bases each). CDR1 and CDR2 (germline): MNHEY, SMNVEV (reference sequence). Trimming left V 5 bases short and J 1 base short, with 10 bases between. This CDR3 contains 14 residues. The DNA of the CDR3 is TGTGCCAGCAGTCCGGGGCACCGCACAGATACGCAGTATTTT. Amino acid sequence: CASSPGHRTDTQYF.

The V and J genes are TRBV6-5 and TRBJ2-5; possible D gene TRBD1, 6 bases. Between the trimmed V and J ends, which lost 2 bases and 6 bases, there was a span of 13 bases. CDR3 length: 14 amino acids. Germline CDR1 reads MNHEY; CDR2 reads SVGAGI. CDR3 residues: CASSYGQGRQTQYF. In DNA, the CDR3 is TGTGCCAGCAGTTACGGGCAGGGGCGGCAGACCCAGTACTTC.

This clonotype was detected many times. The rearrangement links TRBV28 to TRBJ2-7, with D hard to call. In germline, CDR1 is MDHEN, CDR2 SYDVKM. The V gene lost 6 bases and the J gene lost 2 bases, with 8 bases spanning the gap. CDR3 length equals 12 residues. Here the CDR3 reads CASSRFAYEQYF. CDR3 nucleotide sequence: TGTGCCAGCAGCCGATTCGCCTACGAGCAGTACTTC.

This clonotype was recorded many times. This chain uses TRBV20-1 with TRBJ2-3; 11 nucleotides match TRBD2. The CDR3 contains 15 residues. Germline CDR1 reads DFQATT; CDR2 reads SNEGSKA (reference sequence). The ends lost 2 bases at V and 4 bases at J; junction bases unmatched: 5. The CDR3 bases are TGCAGTGCTAGAATGACTAGCGGGAACCCAGATACGCAGTATTTT. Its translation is CSARMTSGNPDTQYF.

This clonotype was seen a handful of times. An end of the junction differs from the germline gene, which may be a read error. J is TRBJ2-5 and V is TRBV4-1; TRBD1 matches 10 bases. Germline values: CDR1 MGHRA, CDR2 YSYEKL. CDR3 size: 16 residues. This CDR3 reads CASSQGTGAYQETQYF. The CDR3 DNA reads TGCGCCAGTAGCCAAGGGACAGGGGCTTATCAAGAGACCCAGTACTTC.

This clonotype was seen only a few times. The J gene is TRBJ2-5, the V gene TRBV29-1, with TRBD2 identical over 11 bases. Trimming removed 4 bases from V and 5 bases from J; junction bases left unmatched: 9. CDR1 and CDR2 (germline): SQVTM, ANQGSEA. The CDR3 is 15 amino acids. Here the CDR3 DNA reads TGCAGCGTTGTGGCCACTAGCGGGAGTTCGGAGACCCAGTACTTC. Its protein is CSVVATSGSSETQYF.

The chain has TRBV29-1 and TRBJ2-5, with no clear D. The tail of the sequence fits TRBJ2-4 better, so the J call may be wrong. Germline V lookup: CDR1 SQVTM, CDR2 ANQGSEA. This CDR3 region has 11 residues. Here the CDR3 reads CSASARDIQYF. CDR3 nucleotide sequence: TGCAGCGCATCTGCCCGGGACATTCAGTACTTC.

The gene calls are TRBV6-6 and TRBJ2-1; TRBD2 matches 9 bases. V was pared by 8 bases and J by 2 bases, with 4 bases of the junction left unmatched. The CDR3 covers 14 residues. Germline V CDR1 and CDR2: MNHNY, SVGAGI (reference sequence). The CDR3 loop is CASGGGGAYNEQFF. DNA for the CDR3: TGTGCCAGCGGGGGCGGGGGGGCCTACAATGAGCAGTTCTTC.